A single sample gave rise to the 27 T cell receptor beta chains below, sequenced in a study of T cells after yellow fever vaccination. TCRdb processed the 5' RACE reads anew with MiXCR; each CDR3 protein has one entry. The sample yields some 550,000 distinct CDR3 sequences, over 15% seen once. The sample here was PBMCs, taken 15 days after the yellow fever booster vaccination. The receptors were sampled from a man younger than 45 who received the YFV17D yellow fever vaccine.

The rearrangement links TRBV12-3 or TRBV12-4 to TRBJ1-1, with TRBD1 as a possible D gene (6 bases). CDR3 length equals 14 residues. Trimming cost V 7 bases and J 11 bases, with 23 bases left between them. This CDR3 is CASILRSGAGGAFF. Written as DNA, the CDR3 is TGTGCCAGCATCCTCCGGTCGGGGGCCGGGGGGGCTTTCTTT.

The sample holds a few counts of this clonotype. This chain uses TRBV4-3 with TRBJ2-1; no definite D call. Per germline, CDR1 LGHNA and CDR2 YSLEER. The CDR3 is 15 amino acids. Trimming pared 1 base from V and 6 bases from J, leaving 13 bases between. The CDR3 is CASSQGLLLGNEQFF. For the CDR3, the DNA is TGCGCCAGCAGCCAAGGACTCTTGCTAGGCAATGAGCAGTTCTTC.

The genes are TRBV12-3 or TRBV12-4 and TRBJ2-1, with a possible D match to TRBD2 (5 bases). V was pared by 7 bases and J by 6 bases, with 16 bases between. The CDR3 covers 14 residues. CDR3 protein: CASIYPEGSNEQFF. CDR3 DNA sequence: TGTGCCAGCATATACCCCGAGGGTAGCAATGAGCAGTTCTTC.

This clonotype was counted between two and nine times. The chain recombines TRBV7-2 with TRBJ2-7; 7 bases line up with TRBD2. The germline CDR1 and CDR2 sequences are SGHTA and FQGNSA. Trimming took 5 bases from V and 2 from J; bases not matched to a gene: 12. CDR3 length equals 16 residues. CDR3 nucleotides: TGTGCCAGCAGCAACCGCATAGCGGGCCTCACCTACGAGCAGTACTTC. It is translated as CASSNRIAGLTYEQYF.

This clonotype was counted only a few times. This rearrangement joins TRBV18 to TRBJ2-6; D gene uncertain. Trimming stripped 2 bases from V and 2 bases from J, with 13 bases between. Germline CDR1 and CDR2: KGHSH and LQKENI. The CDR3 has 17 residues. DNA of the CDR3: TGTGCCAGCTCACCAATTCTGGGTCTGGCTGGGGCCAACGTCCTGACTTTC. Amino acids: CASSPILGLAGANVLTF. The variable domain in full, with the rest retrieved from reference TRBV18 and TRBJ2-6, is NAGVMQNPRHLVRRRGQEARLRCSPMKGHSHVYWYRQLPEEGLKFMVYLQKENIIDESGMPKERFSAEFPKEGPSILRIQQVVRGDSAAYFCASSPILGLAGANVLTFGAGSRLTVL.

The chain links TRBV7-9 to TRBJ2-3, with D perhaps TRBD1 (5 bases). Per germline, CDR1 SEHNR and CDR2 FQNEAQ (reference sequence). V was pared by 5 bases and J by 2 bases, with 17 bases between. CDR3 length: 16 residues. CDR3 sequence: CASSPTRQRTTDTQYF. CDR3 DNA sequence: TGTGCCAGCAGCCCCACCCGACAGAGAACCACAGATACGCAGTATTTT.

This clonotype came up a few times. The genes are TRBV12-3 or TRBV12-4 and TRBJ2-4; D is perhaps TRBD1 or TRBD2 (5 bases each). Trimming took off 7 bases at V and 8 bases at J, with 15 bases between the two ends. This CDR3 has 13 residues. This CDR3 reads CASTPGTRHIQYF. The DNA of the CDR3 is TGTGCCAGCACCCCTGGGACGAGACACATTCAGTACTTC.

This rearrangement joins TRBV7-6 to TRBJ2-2; no definite D call. The CDR3 contains 16 residues. From germline, CDR1 is SGHVS and CDR2 FNYEAQ. The V end was cut by 5 bases, the J end by 2 bases, with 15 bases between. In DNA form, the CDR3 reads TGTGCCAGCAGCCCCCGGACCGGATTAAACACCGGGGAGCTGTTTTTT. It specifies CASSPRTGLNTGELFF.

This clonotype appeared a few times. The chain couples TRBV20-1 to TRBJ2-7; D is undetermined. The CDR3 is 13 residues long. Germline V gene lookup returns CDR1 DFQATT and CDR2 SNEGSKA (reference sequence). Between the trimmed V and J ends, which lost 0 bases and 5 bases, there was a span of 11 bases. The CDR3, as DNA: TGCAGTGCTAGAGATAGGGCGCGCGACGAGCAGTACTTC. Its translation: CSARDRARDEQYF.

The rearrangement joins TRBV28 to TRBJ2-3; 8 bases agree with TRBD2. CDR3 length: 14 amino acids. Losses at the gene ends were 6 bases for V and 4 bases for J; bases not matched to a gene: 6. Germline V lookup: CDR1 MDHEN, CDR2 SYDVKM. The CDR3 region is CASRIAGTADTQYF. In nucleotides, the CDR3 is TGTGCCAGCAGGATAGCGGGAACGGCAGATACGCAGTATTTT. The full variable domain, completed using reference TRBV28 and TRBJ2-3, is DVKVTQSSRYLVKRTGEKVFLECVQDMDHENMFWYRQDPGLGLRLIYFSYDVKMKEKGDIPEGYSVSREKKERFSLILESASTNQTSMYLCASRIAGTADTQYFGPGTRLTVL.

The CDR3 sequence is CASSFAGQGGGYTF. The CDR3 DNA reads TGTGCCAGCAGTTTTGCCGGCCAGGGCGGAGGCTACACCTTC. The chain recombines TRBV12-3 or TRBV12-4 with TRBJ1-2; perhaps TRBD1 as D (5 bases). Trimming removed 3 bases from V and 8 bases from J, with 16 bases in between. This CDR3 comprises 14 residues.

The chain uses TRBV7-9 and TRBJ2-7; no definite D call. CDR1 is SEHNR, CDR2 FQNEAQ, per germline (reference sequence). This CDR3 region has 15 residues. Trimming removed 0 bases at V and 1 base at J, with 10 bases between. This CDR3 is CASSLAGSRSYEQYF. The CDR3 DNA sequence: TGTGCCAGCAGCTTAGCTGGCAGCAGGTCCTACGAGCAGTACTTC.

There are a few counts of this clonotype. The chain is built from TRBV9 and TRBJ2-3; tentatively, D is TRBD2 (5 bases). The CDR3 contains 14 residues. Between the trimmed V and J ends, which lost 1 base and 2 bases, there was a span of 8 bases. Germline lookup yields CDR1 SGDLS and CDR2 YYNGEE. The CDR3 is CASSVTRNTDTQYF. The DNA of the CDR3 is TGTGCCAGCAGCGTAACTAGGAACACAGATACGCAGTATTTT.

This clonotype was seen a few times. This chain connects TRBV10-3 to TRBJ2-3; 7 nucleotides line up with TRBD1. The CDR3 loop spans 14 amino acids. In germline, CDR1 is ENHRY, CDR2 SYGVKD. V dropped 6 bases and J dropped 7; count of bases not matched to a gene: 10. The CDR3 DNA sequence: TGTGCCATCAGCATAGGGGGCGCGAGAAATACGCAGTATTTT. Residues: CAISIGGARNTQYF.

The V gene is TRBV10-3, the J gene TRBJ2-5; tentative D call: TRBD2 (6 bases). This CDR3 contains 14 residues. V dropped 6 bases and J dropped 5 bases, with 16 bases sitting between them. From germline, CDR1 is ENHRY and CDR2 SYGVKD. In nucleotides, the CDR3 is TGTGCCATCAGCCCCGGGACTTCGGCGGAGACCCAGTACTTC. Translating it yields CAISPGTSAETQYF.

This clonotype was counted a few times. The chain recombines TRBV7-9 with TRBJ1-1, with D possibly matching TRBD1 (6 bases). The V end was cut by 2 bases, the J end by 8 bases, with 15 bases between. This CDR3 is 14 amino acids long. Per the germline V gene, CDR1 is SEHNR and CDR2 is FQNEAQ (reference sequence). The CDR3 is CASSLKGQFVEAFF. CDR3 sequence (DNA): TGTGCCAGCAGCTTAAAAGGACAGTTCGTGGAAGCTTTCTTT.

Only a few counts were recorded for this clonotype. The chain employs TRBV5-1 and TRBJ2-1, with D tentatively TRBD2 (5 bases). This CDR3 has 15 residues. Trimming took 5 bases from V and 0 from J, leaving 12 bases between them. CDR1 and CDR2 (germline): SGHRS, YFSETQ. CDR3 nucleotide sequence: TGCGCCAGCAGGCCACTAGTTAGCTCCTACAATGAGCAGTTCTTC. Translation: CASRPLVSSYNEQFF.

This chain uses TRBV24-1 with TRBJ2-3, with 8 bases identical to TRBD2. Unmatched junction bases numbered 4, after V lost 0 bases and J lost 3 bases. Germline V gene data show CDR1 as KGHDR and CDR2 as SFDVKD. The length of the CDR3 is 16 residues. CDR3 loop: CATSDLQSGRTDTQYF. The CDR3 nucleotides are TGTGCCACCAGTGATTTGCAAAGCGGGAGAACAGATACGCAGTATTTT.

CDR3 DNA: TGTGCCAGCACGGTGGGGGCTATTGAGTACTTC. Encoded protein: CASTVGAIEYF. The chain combines TRBV7-9 with TRBJ2-7, with a weak D call TRBD1 (6 bases). The ends were cut back, 7 bases at V and 11 bases at J, with 15 bases in the middle. The CDR3 loop spans 11 amino acids. Per germline, CDR1 SEHNR and CDR2 FQNEAQ (reference sequence). Together with reference TRBV7-9 and TRBJ2-7, the CDR3 gives the full variable domain: DTGVSQNPRHKITKRGQNVTFRCDPISEHNRLYWYRQTLGQGPEFLTYFQNEAQLEKSRLLSDRFSAERPKGSFSTLEIQRTEQGDSAMYLCASTVGAIEYFGPGTRLTVT.

This clonotype has just one count. The chain combines TRBV19 with TRBJ1-2; 10 bases are shared with TRBD1. Trimming at V came to 7 bases and at J to 4 bases, leaving 15 bases not matched to a gene. The CDR3 runs 17 residues. CDR1 and CDR2 from the germline V gene are LNHDA and SQIVND (reference sequence). The CDR3 reads CASTPFGTGATLYGYTF. The CDR3 DNA follows: TGTGCCAGTACCCCGTTTGGGACAGGGGCGACCCTCTATGGCTACACCTTC.

There are a few counts of this clonotype. The CDR3 spells CASSYRDRGYEQYF. CDR3 in DNA: TGTGCCAGCAGTTATCGGGACAGGGGGTACGAGCAGTACTTC. The chain has TRBV6-5 and TRBJ2-7; 11 nucleotides align to TRBD1. Germline V gene data show CDR1 as MNHEY and CDR2 as SVGAGI. The CDR3 spans 14 residues. Trimming cost V 3 bases and J 4 bases; bases outside gene matches: 2.

The V gene is TRBV6-1, the J gene TRBJ2-5, with D maybe TRBD2 (6 bases). Trimming shortened V by 7 bases and J by 5 bases, and 17 bases separated the two germline ends. This CDR3 comprises 14 residues. Germline V gives CDR1 MNHNS, CDR2 SASEGT. CDR3 sequence reads: CASIRGNDGETQYF. CDR3 bases: TGTGCCAGCATACGCGGGAATGATGGGGAGACCCAGTACTTC.

This clonotype was recorded a few times. V gene TRBV6-5 combines with J gene TRBJ2-7; the D gene is possibly TRBD2 (6 bases). Germline values: CDR1 MNHEY, CDR2 SVGAGI. The V and J ends lost 0 bases and 2 bases respectively, with 11 bases between them. This CDR3 has 15 amino acids. The CDR3 coding sequence is TGTGCCAGCAGTTACTCATTCCTAGCGACCTACGAGCAGTACTTC. This codes for CASSYSFLATYEQYF.

The chain recombines TRBV20-1 with TRBJ2-5; tentative D call: TRBD2 (7 bases). Germline assignment: CDR1 DFQATT and CDR2 SNEGSKA (reference sequence). The CDR3 is 14 amino acids. Trimming pared 3 bases from V and 2 bases from J, leaving 13 bases between. CDR3 DNA sequence: TGCAGTGCTAGGCAACAGGGACTACAAGAGACCCAGTACTTC. Encoded protein: CSARQQGLQETQYF.

Here the CDR3 reads CATRFAGNQETQYF. In DNA form, the CDR3 reads TGTGCCACGAGGTTTGCGGGCAACCAAGAGACCCAGTACTTC. The rearrangement links TRBV10-3 to TRBJ2-5; D is possibly TRBD2 (5 bases). CDR1 is ENHRY, CDR2 SYGVKD, per germline. The CDR3 runs 14 residues. With 10 bases removed from V and 0 bases from J, the gap between germline ends came to 15 bases.

This clonotype showed up just a few times. This sequence joins TRBV3-1 and TRBJ2-1; no firm D call. Germline values: CDR1 LGHDT, CDR2 YNNKEL (reference sequence). The CDR3 has 16 amino acids. Trimming stripped 0 bases from V and 1 base from J, with 10 bases between. The CDR3 nucleotides read TGTGCCAGCAGCCAAGAGGGGTTCGCTTCCTACAATGAGCAGTTCTTC. Its translation is CASSQEGFASYNEQFF.

This clonotype has ten or more counts. The rearrangement links TRBV27 to TRBJ2-1; perhaps TRBD2 as D (5 bases). The V gene's germline CDR1 is MNHEY and CDR2 SMNVEV (reference sequence). This CDR3 is 13 amino acids long. Between the trimmed V and J ends, which lost 4 bases and 3 bases, there was a span of 7 bases. The CDR3 DNA sequence: TGTGCCAGCAGTTGGAGCGGCTACAATGAGCAGTTCTTC. Protein: CASSWSGYNEQFF.